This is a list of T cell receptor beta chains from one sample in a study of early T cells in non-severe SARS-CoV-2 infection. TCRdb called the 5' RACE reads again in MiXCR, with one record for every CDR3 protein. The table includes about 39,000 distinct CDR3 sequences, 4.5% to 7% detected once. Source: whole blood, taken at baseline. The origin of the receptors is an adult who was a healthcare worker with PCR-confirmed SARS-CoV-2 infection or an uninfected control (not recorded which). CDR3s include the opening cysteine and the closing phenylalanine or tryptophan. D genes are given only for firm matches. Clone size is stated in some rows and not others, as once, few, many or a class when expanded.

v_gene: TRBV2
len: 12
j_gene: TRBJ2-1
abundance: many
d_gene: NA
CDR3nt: TGTGCCAGCGCTTCGGACTCGGGGAAGCAGTTCTTC
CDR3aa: CASASDSGKQFF

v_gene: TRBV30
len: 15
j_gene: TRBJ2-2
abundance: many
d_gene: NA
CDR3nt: TGTGCCTGGAGCTGGGGGGACAGTGACACCGGGGAGCTGTTTTTT
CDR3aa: CAWSWGDSDTGELFF

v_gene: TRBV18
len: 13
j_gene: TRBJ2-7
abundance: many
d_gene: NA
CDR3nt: TGTGCCAGCTCACACACACAGGAAGGCGAGCAGTACTTC
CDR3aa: CASSHTQEGEQYF

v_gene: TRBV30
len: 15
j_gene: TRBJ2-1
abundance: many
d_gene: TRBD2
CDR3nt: TGTGCCTGGAGTGCGTCCCGGACTAGCTACAATGAGCAGTTCTTC
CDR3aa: CAWSASRTSYNEQFF

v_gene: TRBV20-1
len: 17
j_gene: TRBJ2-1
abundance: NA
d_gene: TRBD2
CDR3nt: TGCAGTGCTAGTGACCGGGGCGGGAGGGCCGGTAGTAATGAGCAGTTCTTC
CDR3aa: CSASDRGGRAGSNEQFF

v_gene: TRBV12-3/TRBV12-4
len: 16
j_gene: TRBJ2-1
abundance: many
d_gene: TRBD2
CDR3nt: TGTGCCAGCAGTCTAGCGGGGGGGCTGACCTACAATGAGCAGTTCTTC
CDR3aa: CASSLAGGLTYNEQFF

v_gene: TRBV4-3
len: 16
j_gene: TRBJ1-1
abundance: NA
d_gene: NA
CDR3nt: TGCGCCAGCAGCCAAGATGCCGCGGGACGGGACACTGAAGCTTTCTTT
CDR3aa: CASSQDAAGRDTEAFF

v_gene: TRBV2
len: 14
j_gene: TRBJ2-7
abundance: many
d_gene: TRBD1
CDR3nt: TGTGCCAGCAGTCCCTGGACAGGATCCTACGAGCAGTACTTC
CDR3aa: CASSPWTGSYEQYF

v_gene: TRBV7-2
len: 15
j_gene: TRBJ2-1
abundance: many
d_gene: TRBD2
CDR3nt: TGTGCCAGCAGCTTATCTAGCGGGGCTTACAATGAGCAGTTCTTC
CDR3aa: CASSLSSGAYNEQFF

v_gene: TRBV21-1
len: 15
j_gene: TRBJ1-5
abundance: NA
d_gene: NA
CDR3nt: TGTGCCAGCAGCAACACCAAAGAAGCCAATCAGCCCCAGCATTTT
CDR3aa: CASSNTKEANQPQHF

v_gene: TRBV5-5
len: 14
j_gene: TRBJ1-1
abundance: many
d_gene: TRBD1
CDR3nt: TGTGCCAGCAGCTTGGGACAGGGGTTGTCTGAAGCTTTCTTT
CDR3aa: CASSLGQGLSEAFF

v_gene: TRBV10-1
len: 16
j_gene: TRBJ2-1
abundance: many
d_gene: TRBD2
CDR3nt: TGCGCCAGCAGTGAGGAGCTAGCGGGAGGAGAAAATGAGCAGTTCTTC
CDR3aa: CASSEELAGGENEQFF

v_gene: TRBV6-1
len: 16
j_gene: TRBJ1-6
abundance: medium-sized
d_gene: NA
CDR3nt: NA
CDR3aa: CASTPVFWPGDSPLHF

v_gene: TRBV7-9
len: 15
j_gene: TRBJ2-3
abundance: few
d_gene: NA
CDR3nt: TGTGCCAGCAGCGGATTAGGCGGGCCGGCAGATACGCAGTATTTT
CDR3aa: CASSGLGGPADTQYF

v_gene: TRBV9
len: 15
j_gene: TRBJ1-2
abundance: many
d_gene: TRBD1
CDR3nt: TGTGCCAGCAGCGAAGAGGGACAGGGTAGCGATGGCTACACCTTC
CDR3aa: CASSEEGQGSDGYTF

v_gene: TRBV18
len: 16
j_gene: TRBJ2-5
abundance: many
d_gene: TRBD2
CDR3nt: TGTGCCAGCTCACCCGGACTAGCGGGGGCCCAAGAGACCCAGTACTTC
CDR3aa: CASSPGLAGAQETQYF

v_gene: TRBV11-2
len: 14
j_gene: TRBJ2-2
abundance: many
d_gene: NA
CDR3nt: TGTGCCAGCAGCCCAGCAAGGACGACCGGGGAGCTGTTTTTT
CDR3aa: CASSPARTTGELFF

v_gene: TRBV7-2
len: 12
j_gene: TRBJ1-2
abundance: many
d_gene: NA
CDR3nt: TGTGCCAGCAGCTTAGATAGGGATGGCTACACCTTC
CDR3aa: CASSLDRDGYTF

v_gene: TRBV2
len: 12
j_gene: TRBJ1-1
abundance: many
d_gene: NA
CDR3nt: TGTGCCAGCAGTGAAATTTGGGGGGAAGCTTTCTTT
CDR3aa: CASSEIWGEAFF

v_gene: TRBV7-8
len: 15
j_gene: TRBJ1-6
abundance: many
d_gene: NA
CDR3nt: TGTGCCAGCAGCTTAGTGGGGCAGAGGGATTCACCCCTCCACTTT
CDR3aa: CASSLVGQRDSPLHF

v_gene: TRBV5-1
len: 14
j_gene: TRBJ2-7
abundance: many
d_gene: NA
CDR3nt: TGCGCCAGCAGCTCACAGGGCCTCTCCTACGAGCAGTACTTC
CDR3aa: CASSSQGLSYEQYF

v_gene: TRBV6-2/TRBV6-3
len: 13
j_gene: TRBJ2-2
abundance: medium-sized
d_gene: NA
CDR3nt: TGTGCCAGCAGTTTAAGCGAGACCGGGGAGCTGTTTTTT
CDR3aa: CASSLSETGELFF

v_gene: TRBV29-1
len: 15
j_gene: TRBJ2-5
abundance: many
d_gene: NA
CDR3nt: TGCAGCGTTCATAGCGGAGGAGTAGGGGGAGAGACCCAGTACTTC
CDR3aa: CSVHSGGVGGETQYF

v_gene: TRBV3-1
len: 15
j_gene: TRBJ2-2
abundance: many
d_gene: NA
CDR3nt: TGTGCCAGCAGCCATGAAGACCCGAACACCGGGGAGCTGTTTTTT
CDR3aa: CASSHEDPNTGELFF

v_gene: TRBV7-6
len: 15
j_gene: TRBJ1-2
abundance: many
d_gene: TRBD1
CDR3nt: TGTGCCAGCAGCTTACTAAGGGACAGGGACTATGGCTACACCTTC
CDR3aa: CASSLLRDRDYGYTF

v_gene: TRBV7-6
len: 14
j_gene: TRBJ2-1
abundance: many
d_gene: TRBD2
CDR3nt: TGTGCCAGCAGCTGGCTAGCGGGGGTCAATGAGCAGTTCTTC
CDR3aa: CASSWLAGVNEQFF

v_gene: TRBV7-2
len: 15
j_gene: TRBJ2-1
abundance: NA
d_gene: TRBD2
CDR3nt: TGTGCCACCTCCCCGGGGGGAGCGGGAAGGGATGAGCAGTTCTTC
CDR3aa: CATSPGGAGRDEQFF

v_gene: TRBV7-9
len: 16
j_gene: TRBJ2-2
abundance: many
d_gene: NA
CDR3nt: TGTGCCAGCAGCTTAGCGGGTGCACCGAACACCGGGGAGCTGTTTTTT
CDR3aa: CASSLAGAPNTGELFF

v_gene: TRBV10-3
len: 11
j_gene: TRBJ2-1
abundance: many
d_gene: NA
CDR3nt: TGTGGGGCTTCCTCCTACAATGAGCAGTTCTTC
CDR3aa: CGASSYNEQFF

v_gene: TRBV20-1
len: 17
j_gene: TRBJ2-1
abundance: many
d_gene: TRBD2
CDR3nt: TGCAGTGCTAGAGATCTGGTTCGCGGGAGGAGGATGGATGAGCAGTTCTTC
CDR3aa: CSARDLVRGRRMDEQFF

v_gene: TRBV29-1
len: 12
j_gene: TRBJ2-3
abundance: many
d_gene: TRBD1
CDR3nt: TGCAGCGTTGGGACAGGGTCAGATACGCAGTATTTT
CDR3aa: CSVGTGSDTQYF

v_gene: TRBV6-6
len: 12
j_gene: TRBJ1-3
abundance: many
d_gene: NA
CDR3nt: TGTGCCACTGGTCCCTCTGGAAACACCATATATTTT
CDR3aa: CATGPSGNTIYF

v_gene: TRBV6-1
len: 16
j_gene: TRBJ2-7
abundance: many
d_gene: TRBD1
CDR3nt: TGTGCCAGCAGTGAAGCGGGGTCAGGGGGTGCCTACGAGCAGTACTTC
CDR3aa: CASSEAGSGGAYEQYF

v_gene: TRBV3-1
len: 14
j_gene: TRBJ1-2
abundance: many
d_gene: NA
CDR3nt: TGTGCCAGCAGCCAACGACGACCAGGCTATGGCTACACCTTC
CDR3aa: CASSQRRPGYGYTF

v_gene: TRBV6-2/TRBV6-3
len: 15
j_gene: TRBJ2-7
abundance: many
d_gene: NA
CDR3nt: TGTGCCAGCAGCCCCGGAGGGCTTGGGTCCTACGAGCAGTACTTC
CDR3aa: CASSPGGLGSYEQYF

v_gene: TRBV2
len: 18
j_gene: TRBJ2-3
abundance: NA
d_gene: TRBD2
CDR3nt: TGTGCCAGCAAGCCACTTCCCGGGACTAGTGGTTTGACAGATACGCAGTATTTT
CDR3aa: CASKPLPGTSGLTDTQYF

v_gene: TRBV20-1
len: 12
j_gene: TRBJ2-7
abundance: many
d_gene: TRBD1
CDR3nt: TGCAGTGCCAGAGACAGGGTCTACGAGCAGTACTTC
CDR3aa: CSARDRVYEQYF

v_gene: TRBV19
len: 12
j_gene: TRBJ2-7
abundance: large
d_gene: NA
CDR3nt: TGTGCCAGTCTCGGCGCTGGTGGCGAGCAGTACTTC
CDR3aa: CASLGAGGEQYF

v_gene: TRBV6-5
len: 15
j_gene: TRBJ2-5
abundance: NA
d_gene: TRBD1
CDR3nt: TGTGCCAGCAGTCGCGGGGACAGGGGGCGGGAGACCCAGTACTTC
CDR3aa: CASSRGDRGRETQYF

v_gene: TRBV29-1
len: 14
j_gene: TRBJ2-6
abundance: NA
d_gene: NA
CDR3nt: TGCAGCGTTGAAGCGGGGGCTGGGGCCAACGTCCTGACTTTC
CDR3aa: CSVEAGAGANVLTF

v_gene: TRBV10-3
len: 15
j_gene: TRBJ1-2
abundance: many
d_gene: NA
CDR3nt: TGTGCCATCAGTGAGTCACCGGCGGTTAACTATGGCTACACCTTC
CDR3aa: CAISESPAVNYGYTF